This paragraph reports one TCR beta chain. Its antigen is as yet unknown. These data belong to a study of post-analysis software for immune sequencing data. Study-wide findings and caveats: Comparison of patients with controls showed about 5 TRBV segments more frequent in patients, TRBV5-6, TRBV5-1 and TRBV20-1 among them. Those samples that were prepared in the same batch co-clustered strongly by F measure.

The CDR3 length is 15 residues. Trimming cost V 3 bases and J 4 bases, with 12 bases left between them. Tagging with unique molecular identifiers was a feature of the TCR beta cDNA libraries. TCRdb called the PCR reads again in MiXCR, with one record for every CDR3 protein. The top ten hold about an eighth of the sample, which has about half a million distinct CDR3 sequences, 40% to 55% seen once. Material for sequencing was blood. The source of this sequence is a girl aged 5 to 17 with multiple sclerosis. The rearrangement joins TRBV12-3 or TRBV12-4 to TRBJ2-2; D is unclear. As DNA, the CDR3 is TGTGCCAGCAGTTTTAAGGGATTCTCCACCGGGGAGCTGTTTTTT. Protein: CASSFKGFSTGELFF.